The TCR beta chain described here comes from a study of OX40 agonist ivuxolimab in advanced cancers. Background on the study: Three patients got partial responses; one had hepatocellular carcinoma and two had cutaneous melanoma.

The CDR3 totals 11 residues. V was trimmed by 4 bases and J by 7 bases, leaving 7 bases between them. Germline V lookup: CDR1 SGHAT, CDR2 FQNNGV. Study results and caveats: Some nonresponders additionally presented with little normalized T-cell clonal expansion.

Anyone with autoimmune disease history or systemic immunosuppression was excluded. Peripheral blood came from all dose cohorts at three timepoints. This clone has a handful of counts. No antigen is known for it. The data were produced by immunoSEQ multiplex PCR, yet TCRdb's version contains in-frame clones alone and is incomplete. The sample carries more than 55,000 clones, more than 65% recorded once. This receptor was identified in an adult with an advanced solid tumor such as melanoma, head and neck, liver or kidney cancer. The chain is built from TRBV11-2 and TRBJ1-1; D unclear. The sequencing here drew on CD4+ or CD8+ T cells sorted from blood, taken in a trial of the OX40 agonist ivuxolimab. The CDR3 sequence: CASSSRFEAFF. CDR3 sequence (DNA): TGTGCCAGCAGCTCGCGCTTTGAAGCTTTCTTT.